This T cell receptor (beta chain) was sequenced during a study of vaccination and CD4 T cells after COVID-19. This clonotype was observed a few times. As yet, its antigen is unknown. The sample's treatment: roughly 11-day PBMC culture with coronavirus spike peptide pools or control peptides (ViraFEST assay). The Oncomine TCR Beta short-read assay was what sequenced the DNA obtained from cultured CD4+ T cells. TCRdb reprocessed the PCR reads via MiXCR and lists one record per CDR3 protein. The table includes more than 20,000 distinct CDR3 sequences, roughly 40% detected once. Sequencing was performed on CD4+ T cells from blood, cultured in vitro. The source of this sequence is a human donor who had recovered from COVID-19.

DNA of the CDR3: TGTGCCAGCAGCTTAACTCACCAGGCCGGATATCTTTATGGCTACACCTTC. Its translation is CASSLTHQAGYLYGYTF. The gene calls are TRBV7-3 and TRBJ1-2; D is ambiguous. V dropped 0 bases and J dropped 5 bases, with 19 bases sitting between them. CDR3 length: 17 residues. Germline lookup yields CDR1 SGHTA and CDR2 FQGTGA.